The 24 T cell receptor beta chains below all came from one sample that was sequenced in a study of blood T cell repertoires in COVID-19. TCRdb's copy holds only in-frame clones and misses some; the assay was immunoSEQ multiplex PCR. The repertoire holds hundreds of thousands of clones, with roughly 80% as singletons. The specimen sequenced was PBMCs or T cells enriched from blood (not recorded which). Receptor source: a woman aged 50 to 65 who had been exposed to COVID-19.

The genes are TRBV6-4 and TRBJ2-7; D is possibly TRBD2 (5 bases). The germline V gene has CDR1 MRHNA and CDR2 SNTAGT. With 0 bases removed from V and 5 bases from J, the gap between germline ends came to 17 bases. The CDR3 loop spans 16 amino acids. The CDR3 coding sequence is TGTGCCAGCAGTGACTCCGCCAGCGGCCTGGTGGACGAGCAGTACTTC. Translated: CASSDSASGLVDEQYF.

The chain couples TRBV5-1 to TRBJ1-1, with TRBD1 identical over 7 bases. Per the germline V gene, CDR1 is SGHRS and CDR2 is YFSETQ. This CDR3 spans 14 amino acids. After removal of 4 bases from V and 0 bases from J, the junction contained 3 bases not matched to a gene. This CDR3 reads CASSPGTVNTEAFF. The CDR3 coding sequence is TGCGCCAGCAGCCCGGGGACAGTGAACACTGAAGCTTTCTTT.

The J gene is TRBJ2-1, the V gene TRBV9, with 9 bases aligning to TRBD1. This CDR3 has 19 residues. Germline lookup yields CDR1 SGDLS and CDR2 YYNGEE. The trim removed 1 base at V and 7 bases at J, leaving 18 bases unmatched. CDR3 sequence (DNA): TGTGCCAGCAGCGTAAACCTGGGGTCCGGGACAGGGAGGAGTAATGAGCAGTTCTTC. Residues: CASSVNLGSGTGRSNEQFF.

The chain joins TRBV28 to TRBJ2-4; TRBD2 is a possible D gene (6 bases). Trimming removed 7 bases from V and 7 bases from J, with 17 bases in between. Germline V gives CDR1 MDHEN, CDR2 SYDVKM. The CDR3 sequence is 14 residues long. CDR3 DNA sequence: TGTGCCAGCACTCCCGGAGGGGCTCAGAACATTCAGTACTTC. Protein product: CASTPGGAQNIQYF. Full variable domain (rest looked up from reference TRBV28 and TRBJ2-4): DVKVTQSSRYLVKRTGEKVFLECVQDMDHENMFWYRQDPGLGLRLIYFSYDVKMKEKGDIPEGYSVSREKKERFSLILESASTNQTSMYLCASTPGGAQNIQYFGAGTRLSVL.

The chain links TRBV5-6 to TRBJ2-1; D might be TRBD2 (6 bases). Trimming removed 4 bases at V and 4 bases at J, with 9 bases between. The CDR3 totals 13 residues. Germline V gene lookup returns CDR1 SGHDT and CDR2 YYEEEE. The CDR3 here is CASSLRGYNEQFF. The CDR3 DNA is TGTGCCAGCAGCCTGCGGGGTTACAATGAGCAGTTCTTC.

Here the CDR3 DNA reads TGTGCCAGCAGTCGACAGGGGAGGGGCGCCCAAGAGACCCAGTACTTC. This translates into CASSRQGRGAQETQYF. The V gene is TRBV2, the J gene TRBJ2-5; tentatively, D is TRBD1 (8 bases). The germline V gene encodes CDR1 SNHLY and CDR2 FYNNEI. This CDR3 has 16 residues. V was cut by 5 bases and J by 1 base, with 17 bases left in between. Looking up the rest from reference TRBV2 and TRBJ2-5 gives the full variable domain: EPEVTQTPSHQVTQMGQEVILRCVPISNHLYFYWYRQILGQKVEFLVSFYNNEISEKSEIFDDQFSVERPDGSNFTLKIRSTKLEDSAMYFCASSRQGRGAQETQYFGPGTRLLVL.

The chain carries TRBV13 and TRBJ1-2, with TRBD1 matching over 8 bases. The CDR3 spans 15 residues. Germline V lookup: CDR1 PRHDT, CDR2 FYEKMQ (reference sequence). The trim removed 5 bases at V and 2 bases at J, leaving 7 bases unmatched. The CDR3 nucleotides read TGTGCCAGCAGCATGAGGCGGACAGGGAACTATGGCTACACCTTC. This sequence encodes CASSMRRTGNYGYTF. Full variable domain (rest looked up from reference TRBV13 and TRBJ1-2): AAGVIQSPRHLIKEKRETATLKCYPIPRHDTVYWYQQGPGQDPQFLISFYEKMQSDKGSIPDRFSAQQFSDYHSELNMSSLELGDSALYFCASSMRRTGNYGYTFGSGTRLTVV.

This clone showed up just a few times. This chain uses TRBV9 with TRBJ2-5; possible D gene TRBD2, 5 bases. The CDR3 runs to 16 residues. Trimming shortened V by 0 bases and J by 1 base, and 13 bases separated the two germline ends. The germline V gene encodes CDR1 SGDLS and CDR2 YYNGEE. The CDR3 is CASSVGSREGQETQYF. The CDR3 region has the DNA TGTGCCAGCAGCGTAGGGAGTAGAGAGGGCCAAGAGACCCAGTACTTC.

The chain carries TRBV11-2 and TRBJ2-7; TRBD2 agrees at 9 bases. The CDR3 spans 14 residues. The V gene's germline CDR1 is SGHAT and CDR2 FQNNGV. V dropped 5 bases and J dropped 2; count of bases not matched to a gene: 4. CDR3 region: CASSRLADPYEQYF. DNA of the CDR3: TGTGCCAGCAGCAGACTAGCGGACCCCTACGAGCAGTACTTC.

This chain joins TRBV3-1 (or the pseudogene TRBV3-2) and TRBJ1-6; the D gene is possibly TRBD1 (6 bases). The V end lost 7 bases, the J end lost 5 bases, and 18 bases lay between the germline ends. From germline, CDR1 is LGHDT and CDR2 YNNKEL (reference sequence). This CDR3 is 16 amino acids long. The CDR3 protein is CASKGTPLGDNSPLHF. The CDR3 bases are TGTGCCAGCAAAGGGACACCTCTTGGGGATAATTCACCCCTCCACTTT.

The V gene is TRBV4-3, the J gene TRBJ2-7; TRBD2 matches at 7 bases. The CDR3 totals 14 residues. Germline V gene data show CDR1 as LGHNA and CDR2 as YSLEER. Trimming removed 6 bases from V and 3 bases from J; junction bases left unmatched: 8. CDR3 amino acids: CASSYTSAGYEQYF. Here the CDR3 DNA reads TGCGCCAGCAGTTACACTAGCGCGGGCTACGAGCAGTACTTC.

This clone appeared a single time. This chain uses TRBV19 with TRBJ2-1, with 8 bases matching TRBD1. V lost 3 bases and J lost 16; bases outside the gene matches: 11. Germline loops: CDR1 LNHDA, CDR2 SQIVND (reference sequence). This CDR3 contains 13 residues. The CDR3 protein is CASSINLGTGLFF. The DNA for the CDR3 is TGTGCCAGTAGTATTAACCTGGGGACAGGCCTATTCTTC.

Only a few counts were recorded for this clone. The chain is built from TRBV4-3 and TRBJ1-1; 7 bases match TRBD1. Germline V lookup: CDR1 LGHNA, CDR2 YSLEER. The CDR3 is 15 residues long. V shed 6 bases, J shed 6 bases, and the junction held 13 bases outside the gene matches. The CDR3 DNA follows: TGCGCCAGCAGTACTAACACAGGGGTGGGGGCTGAAGCTTTCTTT. This gives the protein CASSTNTGVGAEAFF.

The chain uses TRBV5-1 and TRBJ2-5; maybe TRBD1 (5 bases). The V end lost 6 bases, the J end lost 5 bases, and 11 bases lay between the germline ends. In germline, CDR1 is SGHRS, CDR2 YFSETQ. The CDR3 contains 12 residues. Written as DNA, the CDR3 is TGCGCCAGCAATAGGGGTCGGGAGACCCAGTACTTC. Its translation is CASNRGRETQYF.

This clone was seen a few times. The V gene is TRBV7-6, the J gene TRBJ2-2, with TRBD2 matching over 11 bases. From germline, CDR1 is SGHVS and CDR2 FNYEAQ. This CDR3 is 18 amino acids long. J lost 0 bases, V lost 1 base, and 4 bases had no gene match. DNA of the CDR3: TGTGCCAGCAGCTTAGTGCAACTAGCGGGGGCGAACACCGGGGAGCTGTTTTTT. As protein: CASSLVQLAGANTGELFF. Full variable domain (remainder filled in from reference TRBV7-6 and TRBJ2-2): GAGVSQSPRYKVTKRGQDVALRCDPISGHVSLYWYRQALGQGPEFLTYFNYEAQQDKSGLPNDRFSAERPEGSISTLTIQRTEQRDSAMYRCASSLVQLAGANTGELFFGEGSRLTVL.

This clone was seen a single time. This chain uses TRBV11-3 with TRBJ2-7; D possibly corresponds to TRBD2 (5 bases). Per germline, CDR1 SGHNT and CDR2 YENEEA. V lost 5 bases to trimming and J lost 3 bases, with 20 bases between them. CDR3 length: 16 residues. CDR3 residues: CASSAKTRRVFYEQYF. Here the CDR3 DNA reads TGTGCCAGCAGCGCCAAGACACGGCGGGTATTCTACGAGCAGTACTTC.

The chain joins TRBV10-1 to TRBJ2-2; TRBD1 aligns across 9 bases. The V gene's germline CDR1 is WNHNN and CDR2 SYGVQD (reference sequence). There are 15 residues in the CDR3. Trimming cost V 8 bases and J 4 bases; bases outside gene matches: 8. The CDR3 DNA sequence: TGCGCCAGCGGGGTGGACAGGGGAACCACCGGGGAGCTGTTTTTT. Translated, it gives CASGVDRGTTGELFF.

The J gene is TRBJ1-2, the V gene TRBV14; weak D call: TRBD1 (6 bases). V shed 4 bases and J shed 9 bases, with 18 bases lying between them. The germline CDR1 and CDR2 sequences are SGHDN and FVKESK. CDR3 size: 14 residues. CDR3 residues: CASSPRDNPRSYTF. The CDR3 region has the DNA TGTGCCAGCAGCCCACGGGACAATCCTCGGAGCTACACCTTC. Supplemented by reference TRBV14 and TRBJ1-2, the full variable domain reads EAGVTQFPSHSVIEKGQTVTLRCDPISGHDNLYWYRRVMGKEIKFLLHFVKESKQDESGMPNNRFLAERTGGTYSTLKVQPAELEDSGVYFCASSPRDNPRSYTFGSGTRLTVV.

In the case of this clone: The same CDR3 also results from other DNA sequences found in this sample. The chain has TRBV15 and TRBJ1-1, with D tentatively TRBD1 (5 bases). The V gene's germline CDR1 is LNHNV and CDR2 YYDKDF (reference sequence). The CDR3 is made up of 14 amino acids. Deletions cut 1 base from V and 1 base from J, with 7 bases between. CDR3 bases: TGTGCCACCAGCAGAGGGGGCAGGAACACTGAAGCTTTCTTT. Translating it yields CATSRGGRNTEAFF.

The rearrangement uses TRBV7-2 and TRBJ1-2; 7 bases agree with TRBD1. The CDR3 contains 14 residues. From germline, CDR1 is SGHTA and CDR2 FQGNSA. The V gene end was trimmed by 3 bases and the J gene end by 3 bases; junction bases not matched to a gene: 4. The CDR3 loop reads CASSLTGSDYGYTF. The CDR3 DNA follows: TGTGCCAGCAGCTTGACAGGGAGCGACTATGGCTACACCTTC.

The chain recombines TRBV5-5 with TRBJ1-5, with TRBD1 as a possible D gene (5 bases). The CDR3 spans 15 residues. The germline V gene has CDR1 SGHKS and CDR2 YYEKEE (reference sequence). V was shortened by 3 bases and J by 7 bases, with 17 bases between the two germline ends. CDR3 in DNA: TGTGCCAGCAGCTGGGACGAGCGGGTCGGACAGCCCCAGCATTTT. Residues: CASSWDERVGQPQHF.

The V gene is TRBV12-3 or TRBV12-4, the J gene TRBJ1-2; no clear D gene. CDR3 length equals 13 residues. Trimming pared 3 bases from V and 5 bases from J, leaving 10 bases between. The CDR3 DNA reads TGTGCCAGCAGTTTCGGTGTCTTGTATGGCTACACCTTC. It specifies CASSFGVLYGYTF.

On this clone itself: The sample carries other DNA sequences with the same CDR3. This rearrangement joins TRBV2 to TRBJ2-5, with 8 bases lining up with TRBD1. The V segment lost 7 bases and the J segment 4 bases; nucleotides outside the gene matches: 5. The CDR3 consists of 13 residues. From germline, CDR1 is SNHLY and CDR2 FYNNEI. The CDR3 bases are TGTGCCAGCACTGGGACAGGAGGAGAGACCCAGTACTTC. Its protein product is CASTGTGGETQYF.

This clone came up once. The same CDR3 arises from other DNA sequences in this sample as well. This sequence joins TRBV12-3 or TRBV12-4 and TRBJ1-5; D is perhaps TRBD1 (6 bases). V lost 0 bases and J 7 bases, leaving 7 bases between the germline ends. This CDR3 contains 13 residues. In DNA, the CDR3 is TGTGCCAGCAGTTTAGCAGGGGGACAGCCCCAGCATTTT. Residues: CASSLAGGQPQHF.